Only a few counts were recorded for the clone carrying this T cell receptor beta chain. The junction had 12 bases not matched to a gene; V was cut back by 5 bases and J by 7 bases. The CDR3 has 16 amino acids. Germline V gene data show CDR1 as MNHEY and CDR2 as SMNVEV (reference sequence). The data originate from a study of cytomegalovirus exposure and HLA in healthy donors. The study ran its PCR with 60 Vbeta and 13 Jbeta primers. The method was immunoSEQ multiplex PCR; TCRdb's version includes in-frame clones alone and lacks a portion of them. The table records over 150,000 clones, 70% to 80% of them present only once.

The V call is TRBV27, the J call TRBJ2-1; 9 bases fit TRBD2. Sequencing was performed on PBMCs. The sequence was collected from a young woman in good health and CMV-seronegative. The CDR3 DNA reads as TGTGCCAGCAGTCCTTCCGGCGGGAGGGCCAGGAATGAGCAGTTCTTC. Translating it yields CASSPSGGRARNEQFF.